This T cell receptor beta chain was captured by sequencing in a study of shared clonotypes between healthy human individuals. Background on the study: Each donor had three CD4 naive, three CD4 memory, two CD8 naive and one CD8 memory plate.

Original handling: Filtering of immunoSEQ junctional sequences could not match full-length read filtering. Profiling relied on immunoSEQ multiplex PCR, and the TCRdb table lists in-frame clones only, not all of them. V and J calls plus clone size are reproduced from that table; the DNA served to infer D and trimming. The top ten clones hold about 0.13% of a sample with a few million clones, around 94% of them seen once. As regards this clone: Its matching antigen is unknown.

Study observations and caveats: With a handful of donors compared, approximately 5% of naive CD4 clonotypes were shared.

This CDR3 has 15 residues. The germline CDR1 and CDR2 sequences are SGHRS and YFSETQ. The V gene lost 1 base and the J gene lost 6 bases, with 14 bases spanning the gap. Sequenced input: naive CD4+ T cells sorted from blood. Subset meaning: CD45RA+ positively selected. The rearrangement uses TRBV5-1 and TRBJ1-5; D is ambiguous. This clonotype was obtained from a man younger than 30 in good health. CDR3 sequence: CASSLMPGPGQPQHF. Here the CDR3 DNA reads TGCGCCAGCAGCTTGATGCCCGGTCCGGGTCAGCCCCAGCATTTT.